This T cell receptor beta chain derives from a study of T cell responses to AZD1222 COVID-19 vaccine. Study-level information: Combined were second doses at about 4 or about 12 weeks.

As to this clone: The target antigen is unknown.

Study results and limitations: Increases in Spike-specific TCR breadth and depth were seen after two AZD1222 doses. In a largely white British group with more females than males, clonal diversity was possibly underestimated. Targeting of unmutated variant regions was reportedly seen in nearly half of spike-specific TCRs.

Measured with immunoSEQ multiplex PCR; TCRdb has only the in-frame clones, and not every one. Here the sample spans roughly 150,000 clones, roughly 90% being singletons. The material sequenced was peripheral blood, taken on day 0 of AZD1222 vaccination. The receptor comes from an adult in good health.

CDR3 sequence (DNA): TGTGCCAGCAGTACTACAGGGAAAATCTACCAGCCCCAGCATTTT. It translates to CASSTTGKIYQPQHF. The chain recombines TRBV28 with TRBJ1-5; weak D call: TRBD1 (6 bases). CDR1 and CDR2 from the germline V gene are MDHEN and SYDVKM. The length of the CDR3 is 15 residues. V lost 5 bases and J 7 bases, leaving 18 bases between the germline ends. Drawing the rest from reference TRBV28 and TRBJ1-5, the complete variable domain is DVKVTQSSRYLVKRTGEKVFLECVQDMDHENMFWYRQDPGLGLRLIYFSYDVKMKEKGDIPEGYSVSREKKERFSLILESASTNQTSMYLCASSTTGKIYQPQHFGDGTRLSIL.